These 25 T cell receptor beta chains came from one sample sequenced in a study of beta chain features in type 1 diabetes. Expressed TCRB transcripts were sequenced, since all the RNA that had been isolated was reverse transcribed. Measured with immunoSEQ multiplex PCR; TCRdb has only the in-frame clones, and not every one. The sample records hundreds of thousands of clones, 17% being singletons. Sequencing used naive CD4+ T cells from blood. The receptors stem from a woman under 30 in good health.

This clone was picked up a small number of times. The V call is TRBV7-2, the J call TRBJ2-5, with TRBD1 identical over 8 bases. V dropped 1 base and J dropped 1; count of bases not matched to a gene: 14. CDR3 length: 19 amino acids. Looked up from germline, CDR1 is SGHTA and CDR2 is FQGNSA. This CDR3 reads CASSLGPPSGQGPQETQYF. The CDR3 DNA reads as TGTGCCAGCAGCTTAGGCCCCCCCTCCGGACAGGGTCCCCAAGAGACCCAGTACTTC. The whole variable domain, filled in from reference TRBV7-2 and TRBJ2-5, reads GAGVSQSPSNKVTEKGKDVELRCDPISGHTALYWYRQSLGQGLEFLIYFQGNSAPDKSGLPSDRFSAERTGGSVSTLTIQRTQQEDSAVYLCASSLGPPSGQGPQETQYFGPGTRLLVL.

The sample holds a few counts of this clone. The chain employs TRBV11-2 and TRBJ2-5; D is undetermined. Germline CDR1 is SGHAT and CDR2 is FQNNGV. V lost 2 bases to trimming and J lost 6 bases, with 10 bases between them. The CDR3 extends over 13 amino acids. The DNA of the CDR3 is TGTGCCAGCAGCTTATTTCTGATGCAGACCCAGTACTTC. Amino acids: CASSLFLMQTQYF. The full variable domain, rest sourced from reference TRBV11-2 and TRBJ2-5, is EAGVAQSPRYKIIEKRQSVAFWCNPISGHATLYWYQQILGQGPKLLIQFQNNGVVDDSQLPKDRFSAERLKGVDSTLKIQPAKLEDSAVYLCASSLFLMQTQYFGPGTRLLVL.

The rearrangement uses TRBV20-1 and TRBJ1-5; the D is unclear. Germline assignment: CDR1 DFQATT and CDR2 SNEGSKA (reference sequence). This CDR3 is built from 11 residues. Trimming cost V 1 base and J 9 bases, with 7 bases left between them. The CDR3 DNA sequence: TGCAGTGCTAGAGGGGCGGGGCCCCAGCATTTT. It encodes CSARGAGPQHF.

This sequence joins TRBV6-4 and TRBJ2-1, with no clear D. The CDR3 sequence is 15 residues long. CDR1 is MRHNA, CDR2 SNTAGT, per germline. With 4 bases removed from V and 6 bases from J, the gap between germline ends came to 16 bases. The CDR3 DNA sequence: TGTGCCAGCAGTGCATTCCCGACCGCGGTCAATGAGCAGTTCTTC. Its translation is CASSAFPTAVNEQFF.

This clone appeared a few times. The rearrangement links TRBV15 to TRBJ2-2; the D is unclear. V lost 4 bases and J 4 bases, leaving 10 bases between the germline ends. CDR1 and CDR2 (germline): LNHNV, YYDKDF (reference sequence). This CDR3 is 14 amino acids long. The CDR3 loop is CATSTPRSTGELFF. CDR3 DNA sequence: TGTGCCACCAGCACGCCTAGATCCACCGGGGAGCTGTTTTTT.

This chain links TRBV11-2 with TRBJ2-1; 7 nucleotides agree with TRBD2. The CDR3 has 15 residues. Germline V gives CDR1 SGHAT, CDR2 FQNNGV. The junction had 10 bases not matched to a gene; V was cut back by 6 bases and J by 5 bases. In DNA form, the CDR3 reads TGTGCCAGCAGGCTAGTCGGCCTAGCGGACAATGAGCAGTTCTTC. Protein product: CASRLVGLADNEQFF.

The genes are TRBV11-2 and TRBJ2-7, with 7 bases identical to TRBD2. Germline trimming cut 5 bases from V and 0 bases from J; bases unmatched to any gene: 13. Germline-derived CDR1 and CDR2 are SGHAT and FQNNGV. This CDR3 is 17 amino acids long. Here the CDR3 DNA reads TGTGCCAGCAGCGGTCGAGCGGGGCACAAACGCTCCTACGAGCAGTACTTC. This translates into CASSGRAGHKRSYEQYF.

The table lists this clone with a few counts. The chain carries TRBV11-1 and TRBJ2-5; 11 bases align to TRBD1. The CDR3 length is 17 residues. The germline gives CDR1 SGHAT, CDR2 FQDESV (reference sequence). After removal of 3 bases from V and 4 bases from J, the junction contained 10 bases not matched to a gene. The CDR3 reads CASSFGQGARRGETQYF. As DNA, the CDR3 is TGTGCCAGCAGCTTTGGACAGGGGGCGCGCAGAGGAGAGACCCAGTACTTC.

This clone was observed a few times. The rearrangement uses TRBV11-2 and TRBJ2-3; D gene ambiguous. Trimming removed 3 bases at V and 0 bases at J, with 4 bases between. Germline CDR1 and CDR2: SGHAT and FQNNGV. The CDR3 runs to 13 residues. The CDR3 loop is CASSFGSTDTQYF. The CDR3 DNA reads TGTGCCAGCAGCTTCGGCAGCACAGATACGCAGTATTTT.

The genes are TRBV9 and TRBJ2-5; D might be TRBD1 or TRBD2, each matching 5 bases. Germline V lookup: CDR1 SGDLS, CDR2 YYNGEE. This CDR3 spans 15 amino acids. The V end lost 4 bases, the J end lost 5 bases, and 18 bases lay between the germline ends. The CDR3, as DNA: TGTGCCAGCAGCCAGGGACCCTCGAGGGGCGAGACCCAGTACTTC. The encoded protein is CASSQGPSRGETQYF.

This clone was observed a few times. This chain connects TRBV25-1 to TRBJ2-1, with no clear D. The CDR3 consists of 17 residues. Germline assignment: CDR1 MGHDK and CDR2 SYGVNS. V lost 0 bases to trimming and J lost 0 bases, with 12 bases between them. The CDR3 nucleotides are TGTGCCAGCAGTGAATATGCGCACGGAAGCTCCTACAATGAGCAGTTCTTC. Amino acids: CASSEYAHGSSYNEQFF.

This clone was counted only a few times. The rearrangement joins TRBV6-5 to TRBJ1-2, with D perhaps matching TRBD1 (5 bases). The CDR3 consists of 10 residues. V was cut by 10 bases and J by 8 bases, with 11 bases left in between. Looked up from germline, CDR1 is MNHEY and CDR2 is SVGAGI. This chain's CDR3 is CATRAWGYTF. The CDR3 DNA reads as TGTGCCACCAGGGCTTGGGGCTACACCTTC.

This clone was detected only a few times. This sequence joins TRBV28 and TRBJ1-5; maybe TRBD1 (5 bases). The CDR3 consists of 15 residues. V was trimmed by 4 bases and J by 11 bases, leaving 21 bases between them. CDR1 and CDR2 from the germline V gene are MDHEN and SYDVKM. The DNA for the CDR3 is TGTGCCAGCAGTTCGGCCTCGGGGGGTGAGTCCGCCCAGCATTTT. It encodes CASSSASGGESAQHF.

This clone was observed a handful of times. This chain connects TRBV11-2 to TRBJ2-1, with D possibly called TRBD1 or TRBD2 (6 bases each). Germline values: CDR1 SGHAT, CDR2 FQNNGV. CDR3 size: 15 residues. Trimming removed 5 bases at V and 0 bases at J, with 11 bases between. In DNA, the CDR3 is TGTGCCAGCAGCAGGCGGGACACCTCCTACAATGAGCAGTTCTTC. Amino acids: CASSRRDTSYNEQFF. The entire variable domain, with the rest obtained from reference TRBV11-2 and TRBJ2-1, is as follows: EAGVAQSPRYKIIEKRQSVAFWCNPISGHATLYWYQQILGQGPKLLIQFQNNGVVDDSQLPKDRFSAERLKGVDSTLKIQPAKLEDSAVYLCASSRRDTSYNEQFFGPGTRLTVL.

This clone was found a few times. The chain links TRBV7-9 to TRBJ2-7, with 7 nucleotides matching TRBD2. Germline-derived CDR1 and CDR2 are SEHNR and FQNEAQ (reference sequence). This CDR3 region has 15 residues. The junction had 3 bases not matched to a gene; V was cut back by 1 base and J by 0 bases. DNA of the CDR3: TGTGCCAGCAGCTTAGTGGGAGGGTCCTCCTACGAGCAGTACTTC. This gives the protein CASSLVGGSSYEQYF.

This clone was seen a handful of times. V is TRBV10-3 and J is TRBJ2-7; 9 bases are a match to TRBD1. CDR1 ENHRY and CDR2 SYGVKD come from the germline V gene. The CDR3 is made up of 16 amino acids. V was pared by 0 bases and J by 2 bases, with 5 bases of the junction left unmatched. The CDR3 region is CAISESGTGTPYEQYF. The DNA of the CDR3 is TGTGCCATCAGTGAGTCCGGGACAGGGACCCCCTACGAGCAGTACTTC.

This clone has more than one count but fewer than ten. This chain joins TRBV25-1 and TRBJ1-2; possibly TRBD1 for D (6 bases). CDR3 length: 14 amino acids. V was pared by 6 bases and J by 0 bases, with 11 bases between. Germline V CDR1 and CDR2: MGHDK, SYGVNS. CDR3 coding DNA: TGTGCCAGCAGACCGACAGGAACTAACTATGGCTACACCTTC. Its protein is CASRPTGTNYGYTF.

This sequence joins TRBV29-1 and TRBJ2-1; D is uncertain. V gave up 3 bases and J gave up 0 bases, with 9 bases separating them. The CDR3 length is 14 residues. The germline V gene encodes CDR1 SQVTM and CDR2 ANQGSEA. The CDR3 DNA sequence: TGCAGCGTTGATTCCCCCGGCTCCTACAATGAGCAGTTCTTC. Translating gives CSVDSPGSYNEQFF.

Comment on this clone: Distinct nucleotide sequences in the sample also encode this CDR3. In DNA, the CDR3 is TGTGCCAGCAGTCGGGGCTACGAGCAGTACTTC. The encoded protein is CASSRGYEQYF. The genes are TRBV11-2 and TRBJ2-7; tentatively, D is TRBD2 (5 bases). Germline assignment: CDR1 SGHAT and CDR2 FQNNGV. V was shortened by 6 bases and J by 3 bases, with 6 bases between the two germline ends. This CDR3 has 11 residues.

As to this clone: At one end, the junction sequence differs from germline, possibly due to a read error. This chain joins TRBV5-4 and TRBJ2-7; 11 bases map to TRBD2. There are 14 residues in the CDR3. Germline CDR1 SGHNT, CDR2 YYREEE (reference sequence). The CDR3, as DNA: TGTGCCAGCAGCTTGGCCGGGACTAGCGGAAGAAAAAGCTTC. Protein sequence: CASSLAGTSGRKSF.

The table lists this clone with a count of one. The rearrangement uses TRBV6-6 and TRBJ1-1; 10 bases are a match to TRBD1. The CDR3 spans 16 residues. Germline trimming cut 2 bases from V and 4 bases from J; bases unmatched to any gene: 7. Per germline, CDR1 MNHNY and CDR2 SVGAGI (reference sequence). The CDR3 DNA follows: TGTGCCAGCAGTTACCGGACAGGGGGACGAGGCACTGAAGCTTTCTTT. It specifies CASSYRTGGRGTEAFF.

This clone showed up just a few times. The genes are TRBV5-1 and TRBJ2-3; D not resolved. The CDR3 is made up of 15 amino acids. Germline values: CDR1 SGHRS, CDR2 YFSETQ. Trimming pared 0 bases from V and 0 bases from J, leaving 8 bases between. CDR3 nucleotide sequence: TGCGCCAGCAGCTTGGCCACATCGAGCACAGATACGCAGTATTTT. It specifies CASSLATSSTDTQYF.

The chain uses TRBV28 and TRBJ1-5, with D tentatively TRBD1 (6 bases). There are 15 residues in the CDR3. Germline lookup yields CDR1 MDHEN and CDR2 SYDVKM. V was pared by 8 bases and J by 0 bases, with 14 bases between. Here the CDR3 reads CASQGQIYSNQPQHF. CDR3 DNA: TGTGCCAGCCAAGGACAGATTTATAGCAATCAGCCCCAGCATTTT.

This clone was seen only a few times. The V call is TRBV28, the J call TRBJ2-7; the D is unclear. The CDR3 spans 12 residues. Per the germline V gene, CDR1 is MDHEN and CDR2 is SYDVKM. Trimming removed 8 bases from V and 2 bases from J, with 10 bases in between. The CDR3 nucleotides are TGTGCCAGCTTGTCAGACCCCTACGAGCAGTACTTC. It encodes CASLSDPYEQYF.

V gene TRBV6-5 combines with J gene TRBJ2-1; 7 bases match TRBD2. Trimming took 5 bases from V and 2 from J; bases not matched to a gene: 6. CDR3 length: 15 residues. CDR1 is MNHEY, CDR2 SVGAGI, per germline. The CDR3 DNA reads TGTGCCAGCAGTCGAAGCGGGACCCCCTACAATGAGCAGTTCTTC. Its protein product is CASSRSGTPYNEQFF.